The clone carrying this T cell receptor beta chain was counted at least ten times. Its antigen is undetermined. The TCR alpha and TCR beta cDNA libraries, bearing sample barcodes and UMIs, were generated by 5'RACE using constant-segment primers. TCRdb reanalysed the 5' RACE reads using MiXCR and keeps one entry per CDR3 protein. The table shows fewer than 500,000 distinct CDR3 sequences, with nearly 25% occurring only once. The record originates from a study of T-cell memory formation after mild COVID-19. The study's findings and limits: Pre-infection memory showed some responding clones, and this suggested that cross-reactive memory joined. Clones contracting over day 15 to 85 were CD4/CD8 balanced, with later expanders leaning CD4+.

The clonotype originates from an adult woman who had mild COVID-19 (a few samples of this study predate the infection). Cell type and time point are not known. Sequences were obtained from PBMCs or a T cell subset sorted from them (not recorded which).

The CDR3: CASSPGRANTEAFF. CDR3 bases: TGTGCCAGCAGCCCGGGACGAGCCAACACTGAAGCTTTCTTT. V is TRBV7-3 and J is TRBJ1-1, with D perhaps TRBD1 (5 bases). The ends were cut back, 5 bases at V and 2 bases at J, with 12 bases in the middle. This CDR3 spans 14 amino acids. Germline lookup yields CDR1 SGHTA and CDR2 FQGTGA.